This T cell receptor beta chain was sequenced for a study of blood T cell repertoires in COVID-19. Study context: T cells, B-cell-depleted T cells, or PBMCs supplied cDNA or gDNA.

The V end lost 6 bases, the J end lost 2 bases, and 10 bases lay between the germline ends. The germline V gene encodes CDR1 MNHEY and CDR2 SMNVEV (reference sequence). The CDR3 is made up of 14 amino acids. This clone was detected a few times. Produced via immunoSEQ multiplex PCR; TCRdb's table is partial and in-frame only. The table shows roughly 250,000 clones, with approximately 90% occurring only once. The chain has TRBV27 and TRBJ2-2, with D unclear. Sequencing was done on a sample of peripheral blood. This sequence originates from a woman aged 40 to 50 who had recovered from COVID-19. CDR3 DNA sequence: TGTGCCAGCAGCCAAGCACTTAACACCGGGGAGCTGTTTTTT. It yields the protein CASSQALNTGELFF.